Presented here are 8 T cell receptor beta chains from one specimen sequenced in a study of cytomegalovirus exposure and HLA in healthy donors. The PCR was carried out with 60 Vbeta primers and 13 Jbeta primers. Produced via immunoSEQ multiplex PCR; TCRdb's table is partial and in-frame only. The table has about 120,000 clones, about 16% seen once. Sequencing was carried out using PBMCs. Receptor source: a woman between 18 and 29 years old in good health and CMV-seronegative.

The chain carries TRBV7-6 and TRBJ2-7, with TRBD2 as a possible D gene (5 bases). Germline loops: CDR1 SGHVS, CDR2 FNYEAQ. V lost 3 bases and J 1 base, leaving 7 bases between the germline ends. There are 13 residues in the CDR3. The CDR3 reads CASSFTSSYEQYF. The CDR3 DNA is TGTGCCAGCAGCTTTACTAGTTCCTACGAGCAGTACTTC.

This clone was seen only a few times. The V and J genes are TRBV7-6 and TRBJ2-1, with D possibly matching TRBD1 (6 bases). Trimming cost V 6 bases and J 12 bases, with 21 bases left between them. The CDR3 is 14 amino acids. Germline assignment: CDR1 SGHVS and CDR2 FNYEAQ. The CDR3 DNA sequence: TGTGCCAGCAGGGCTGCCGGGACAACACAAGGGCAGTTCTTC. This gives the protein CASRAAGTTQGQFF.

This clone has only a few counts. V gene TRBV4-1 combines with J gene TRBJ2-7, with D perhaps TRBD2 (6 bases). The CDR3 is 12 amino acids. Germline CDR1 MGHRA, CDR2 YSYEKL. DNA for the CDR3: TGCGGTCGGGACGGGAGATACTACGAGCAGTACTTC. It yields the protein CGRDGRYYEQYF.

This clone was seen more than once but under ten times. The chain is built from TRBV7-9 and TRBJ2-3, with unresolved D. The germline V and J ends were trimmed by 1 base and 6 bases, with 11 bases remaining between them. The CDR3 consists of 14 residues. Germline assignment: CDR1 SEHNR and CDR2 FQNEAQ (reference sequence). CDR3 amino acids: CASSLGLVGDTQYF. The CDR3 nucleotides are TGTGCCAGCAGCTTAGGACTGGTCGGGGATACGCAGTATTTT. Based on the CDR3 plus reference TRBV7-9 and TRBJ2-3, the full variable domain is DTGVSQNPRHKITKRGQNVTFRCDPISEHNRLYWYRQTLGQGPEFLTYFQNEAQLEKSRLLSDRFSAERPKGSFSTLEIQRTEQGDSAMYLCASSLGLVGDTQYFGPGTRLTVL.

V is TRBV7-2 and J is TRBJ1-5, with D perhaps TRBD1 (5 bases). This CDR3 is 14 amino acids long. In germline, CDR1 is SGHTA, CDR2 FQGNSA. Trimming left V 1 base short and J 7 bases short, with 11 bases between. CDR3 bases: TGTGCCAGCAGCTTAGGCAGGGCTGGGCAGCCCCAGCATTTT. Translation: CASSLGRAGQPQHF.

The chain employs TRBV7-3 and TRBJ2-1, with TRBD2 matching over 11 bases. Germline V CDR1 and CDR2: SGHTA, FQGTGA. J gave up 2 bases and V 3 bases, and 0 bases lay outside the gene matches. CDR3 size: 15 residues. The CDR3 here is CASSFSGRAYNEQFF. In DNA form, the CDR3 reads TGTGCCAGCAGCTTTAGCGGGAGGGCCTACAATGAGCAGTTCTTC.

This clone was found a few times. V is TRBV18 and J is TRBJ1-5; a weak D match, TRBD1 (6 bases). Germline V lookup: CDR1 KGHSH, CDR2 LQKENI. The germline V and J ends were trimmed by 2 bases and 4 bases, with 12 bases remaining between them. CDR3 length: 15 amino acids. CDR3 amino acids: CASSPYGGPNQPQHF. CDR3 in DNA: TGTGCCAGCTCACCATACGGGGGGCCGAATCAGCCCCAGCATTTT.

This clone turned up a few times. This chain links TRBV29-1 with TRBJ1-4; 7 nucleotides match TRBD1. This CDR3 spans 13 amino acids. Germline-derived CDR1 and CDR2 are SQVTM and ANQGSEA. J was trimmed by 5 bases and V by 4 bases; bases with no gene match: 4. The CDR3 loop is CSVAAGQNEKLFF. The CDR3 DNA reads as TGCAGCGTTGCCGCGGGACAGAATGAAAAACTGTTTTTT.